The 2 T cell receptor beta chains presented below share a single source sample, sequenced in a study of T-cell reconstitution after alpha-beta-depleted transplantation in children. A TCRbeta library incorporating unique molecular identifiers was prepared. TCRdb reprocessed the PCR reads with MiXCR, giving one entry per CDR3 protein. This table holds 240,000 or so distinct CDR3 sequences, approximately 12% found once. The sample here was PBMCs from the stem cell graft donor, taken from the stem cell graft. Receptors originate from a human donor who donated a stem cell graft to a child with acute lymphoblastic leukemia.

This clonotype appeared many times. The V and J genes are TRBV10-3 and TRBJ1-2; unclear D gene. The V end was cut by 0 bases, the J end by 2 bases, with 13 bases between. The V gene's germline CDR1 is ENHRY and CDR2 SYGVKD. The CDR3 length is 16 residues. CDR3 residues: CAISESLSTLNYGYTF. CDR3 DNA: TGTGCCATCAGTGAGTCGTTGAGCACCTTGAACTATGGCTACACCTTC.

In this sample, this clonotype turned up many times. In nucleotides, the CDR3 is TGTGCCGCCAGCAAAATCCGGACCGGGGAGCTGTTTTTT. This codes for CAASKIRTGELFF. V usage is TRBV6-1 and J usage is TRBJ2-2; the D is unclear. The germline V and J ends were trimmed by 11 bases and 5 bases, with 15 bases remaining between them. The CDR3 is 13 residues long. Germline values: CDR1 MNHNS, CDR2 SASEGT.